The next 20 T cell receptor beta chains were all read from a single sample in a study of CXCR3-negative and CXCR3-positive naive CD8 T cells. The libraries of TRB cDNA were constructed through 5' RACE using UMI labels. TCRdb re-called the 5' RACE reads and shows each CDR3 protein once, DNA omitted. Its listing shows fewer than 60,000 distinct CDR3 sequences. Sequenced sample: memory CD8+ T cells from blood. The receptors originated from a human donor in good health. Some clones in this sample may be carry-over from other donors' samples.

V usage is TRBV7-8 and J usage is TRBJ1-1. CDR3 size: 12 residues. Germline CDR1 SGHVS, CDR2 FQNEAQ. This chain's CDR3 is CASSPEGTEAFF.

The V and J genes are TRBV7-3 and TRBJ1-2; TCRdb designates TRBD1, a call that cannot be tested without DNA. This CDR3 is 15 amino acids long. Germline CDR1 SGHTA, CDR2 FQGTGA. Here the CDR3 reads CASSLTGPGDYGYTF.

The CDR3 spells CASSLRGPDNEQFF. The chain uses TRBV7-3 and TRBJ2-1; TCRdb's D call, TRBD1, is unchecked because there is no DNA. The CDR3 loop spans 14 amino acids. Germline V gene sequence: CDR1 SGHTA, CDR2 FQGTGA.

The chain is built from TRBV29-1 and TRBJ2-3. Germline lookup yields CDR1 SQVTM and CDR2 ANQGSEA. The CDR3 extends over 12 amino acids. Here the CDR3 reads CSAPLTTDTQYF.

This chain uses TRBV4-3 with TRBJ2-1; TCRdb's D call of TRBD1 is untestable without DNA. Looked up from germline, CDR1 is LGHNA and CDR2 is YSLEER. This CDR3 comprises 14 residues. The CDR3 reads CASSQGTADNEQFF.

The chain joins TRBV28 to TRBJ2-6; TCRdb proposes TRBD1, but this gene call is untestable without DNA. CDR1 and CDR2 from the germline V gene are MDHEN and SYDVKM. This CDR3 comprises 16 residues. This CDR3 is CASSFLTGTGANVLTF.

Here the CDR3 reads CSAQGKGGVYQETQYF. V and J are TRBV29-1 and TRBJ2-5; TCRdb's D call of TRBD1 is untestable without DNA. Germline CDR1 SQVTM, CDR2 ANQGSEA. The CDR3 runs 16 residues.

The gene calls are TRBV4-1 and TRBJ2-3; checking the TCRdb D call of TRBD2 is not possible without DNA. The CDR3 spans 16 residues. Per germline, CDR1 MGHRA and CDR2 YSYEKL. The CDR3 spells CASSQPGKREGTLQYF.

The chain combines TRBV12-3 or TRBV12-4 with TRBJ2-3. CDR3 length equals 17 residues. CDR3 residues: CASSFSYVSPSTDTQYF.

The chain combines TRBV6-4 with TRBJ2-7; the D gene TCRdb calls, TRBD1, cannot be checked with no DNA. Germline assignment: CDR1 MRHNA and CDR2 SNTAGT. The CDR3 has 14 residues. The CDR3: CASSPGTGNHEQYF.

The chain couples TRBV28 to TRBJ2-5. The CDR3 is 12 residues long. CDR1 MDHEN and CDR2 SYDVKM come from the germline V gene. CDR3 in amino acids: CASSLTQETQYF.

This chain uses TRBV6-1 with TRBJ2-3; TCRdb picks TRBD1, but there is no DNA to check that call. The CDR3 is 14 amino acids. CDR1 MNHNS and CDR2 SASEGT come from the germline V gene. The CDR3 sequence: CAISANRGADTQYF.

The chain employs TRBV29-1 and TRBJ2-7; no DNA is available, so the TRBD1 call from TCRdb remains unchecked. The CDR3 has 12 amino acids. Germline V CDR1 and CDR2: SQVTM, ANQGSEA. The chain's CDR3 is CSVTGPHYEQYF.

The gene calls are TRBV29-1 and TRBJ2-1; TCRdb returns TRBD2, unconfirmable since there is no DNA. Germline V gene sequence: CDR1 SQVTM, CDR2 ANQGSEA. The CDR3 has 18 amino acids. Here the CDR3 reads CSVPRAEPSRGNYNEQFF.

V and J are TRBV20-1 and TRBJ2-1. The CDR3 consists of 13 residues. Germline assignment: CDR1 DFQATT and CDR2 SNEGSKA (reference sequence). The CDR3 region is CSSDPSDYNEQFF.

This chain joins TRBV7-9 and TRBJ1-6. The CDR3 runs 12 residues. Germline CDR1 and CDR2: SEHNR and FQNEAQ (reference sequence). The chain's CDR3 is CASSYGDSPLHF.

The rearrangement uses TRBV6-6 and TRBJ2-2; TCRdb names TRBD1, which stays unverified in the absence of DNA. In germline, CDR1 is MNHNY, CDR2 SVGAGI (reference sequence). The CDR3 has 15 amino acids. CDR3 residues: CASSNTGTGTGELFF.

This chain uses TRBV5-1 with TRBJ2-1; TCRdb picks TRBD1, but there is no DNA to check that call. Looked up from germline, CDR1 is SGHRS and CDR2 is YFSETQ. There are 14 residues in the CDR3. CDR3 amino acids: CASSVYGGNNEQFF.

The gene calls are TRBV7-9 and TRBJ2-1. CDR3 length: 15 amino acids. CDR1 and CDR2 from the germline V gene are SEHNR and FQNEAQ (reference sequence). The CDR3 region is CASSPTAISYNEQFF.

The chain recombines TRBV29-1 with TRBJ2-5. The CDR3 has 18 amino acids. Germline V gene lookup returns CDR1 SQVTM and CDR2 ANQGSEA. The CDR3 region is CSVEVLVEKQHQGETQYF.